What follows are 23 T cell receptor beta chains derived from one specimen sequenced in a study of T cell repertoires in cytomegalovirus infection. A single record per CDR3 protein comes from TCRdb applying MiXCR to the reads. The sample yields approximately 500,000 distinct CDR3 sequences, approximately 15% seen once. The specimen was CD8+ T cells from PBMCs. The receptor set was obtained from a human donor in good health (CMV status not recorded). Some clones in this sample may be carry-over from other donors' samples.

The sample holds many counts of this clonotype. V is TRBV7-6 and J is TRBJ2-5; 7 bases match TRBD1. V lost 3 bases, J lost 4 bases, and 11 bases stayed unmatched. The CDR3 has 16 residues. Germline values: CDR1 SGHVS, CDR2 FNYEAQ. For the CDR3, the DNA is TGTGCCAGCAGCTTCGCGCAACTGGGGACAGTAGAGACCCAGTACTTC. Protein sequence: CASSFAQLGTVETQYF.

This clonotype was recorded at least ten times. The J gene is TRBJ2-3, the V gene TRBV12-3 or TRBV12-4, with 13 bases fitting TRBD2. This CDR3 contains 22 residues. Germline trimming cut 2 bases from V and 0 bases from J; bases unmatched to any gene: 17. CDR3 in amino acids: CASSLRVLFERTSGSSTDTQYF. The CDR3, as DNA: TGTGCCAGCAGTTTACGGGTCCTTTTTGAAAGGACTAGCGGGAGTAGCACAGATACGCAGTATTTT.

This clonotype was observed a few times. The V gene is TRBV14, the J gene TRBJ2-1; weak D call: TRBD1 (5 bases). Per germline, CDR1 SGHDN and CDR2 FVKESK. V lost 3 bases, J lost 8 bases, and 17 bases lay in between. The CDR3 extends over 15 amino acids. CDR3 DNA sequence: TGTGCCAGCAGCCAGCCCAGGGTCCTCCGGGATGAGCAGTTCTTC. Translated, it gives CASSQPRVLRDEQFF.

The V and J genes are TRBV28 and TRBJ1-6, with TRBD1 matching 8 bases. This CDR3 comprises 16 residues. The V gene end was trimmed by 10 bases and the J gene end by 1 base; junction bases not matched to a gene: 9. Germline V CDR1 and CDR2: MDHEN, SYDVKM. CDR3 nucleotide sequence: TGTGCCACCACCCGGACAGGGAGTTCCTATAATTCACCCCTCCACTTT. Amino acid sequence: CATTRTGSSYNSPLHF.

There are many counts of this clonotype. The genes are TRBV7-9 and TRBJ1-1, with D possibly matching TRBD1 (6 bases). Trimming shortened V by 7 bases and J by 4 bases, and 13 bases separated the two germline ends. The CDR3 covers 13 residues. Germline V gives CDR1 SEHNR, CDR2 FQNEAQ (reference sequence). In DNA, the CDR3 is TGTGCCAGCACCCCACGGGGGGCCACTGAAGCTTTCTTT. This gives the protein CASTPRGATEAFF.

This rearrangement joins TRBV27 to TRBJ2-7; 7 bases fit TRBD2. The germline CDR1 and CDR2 sequences are MNHEY and SMNVEV (reference sequence). The CDR3 spans 14 residues. V shed 4 bases, J shed 3 bases, and the junction held 6 bases outside the gene matches. The CDR3 spells CASSSAGPYYEQYF. CDR3 in DNA: TGTGCCAGCAGTTCAGCGGGGCCTTACTACGAGCAGTACTTC.

This clonotype appeared many times. The chain links TRBV11-2 to TRBJ2-5; 12 nucleotides line up with TRBD2. The length of the CDR3 is 16 residues. Germline assignment: CDR1 SGHAT and CDR2 FQNNGV. Trimming at V came to 3 bases and at J to 4 bases, leaving 6 bases not matched to a gene. As DNA, the CDR3 is TGTGCCAGCAGCTTCACTCCTAGCGGGGGGGGAGAGACCCAGTACTTC. It codes for CASSFTPSGGGETQYF.

V is TRBV2 and J is TRBJ2-7; D is unclear. Trimming took 4 bases from V and 2 from J, leaving 15 bases between them. CDR3 size: 15 residues. Germline loops: CDR1 SNHLY, CDR2 FYNNEI. CDR3 sequence reads: CASSAPVALAYEQYF. CDR3 nucleotide sequence: TGTGCCAGCAGTGCCCCCGTGGCCCTCGCCTACGAGCAGTACTTC. Drawing the rest from reference TRBV2 and TRBJ2-7, the complete variable domain is EPEVTQTPSHQVTQMGQEVILRCVPISNHLYFYWYRQILGQKVEFLVSFYNNEISEKSEIFDDQFSVERPDGSNFTLKIRSTKLEDSAMYFCASSAPVALAYEQYFGPGTRLTVT.

The V gene is TRBV29-1, the J gene TRBJ2-7; no reliable D call. The CDR3 covers 12 residues. Trimming took 4 bases from V and 2 from J, leaving 9 bases between them. The germline CDR1 and CDR2 sequences are SQVTM and ANQGSEA. The CDR3 region has the DNA TGCAGCGTTGGTAACAGACCCTACGAGCAGTACTTC. It codes for CSVGNRPYEQYF.

This clonotype was observed at least ten times. V usage is TRBV4-1 and J usage is TRBJ2-7; TRBD1 aligns across 7 bases. The CDR3 spans 14 residues. Germline V CDR1 and CDR2: MGHRA, YSYEKL. The J segment lost 4 bases and the V segment lost 1 base, leaving 4 bases of the junction unmatched. DNA of the CDR3: TGCGCCAGCAGCCAAGTTGGGACAGCATACGAGCAGTACTTC. Protein sequence: CASSQVGTAYEQYF.

This clonotype was picked up many times. J is TRBJ1-4 and V is TRBV4-1; D remains unclear. This CDR3 has 16 residues. The germline V gene has CDR1 MGHRA and CDR2 YSYEKL. Trimming pared 0 bases from V and 2 bases from J, leaving 10 bases between. The CDR3 protein is CASSQDPESTNEKLFF. The CDR3 DNA reads TGCGCCAGCAGCCAAGACCCGGAGAGTACTAATGAAAAACTGTTTTTT.

Ten or more counts support this clonotype. The chain joins TRBV28 to TRBJ2-5; D is possibly TRBD1 or TRBD2 (6 bases each). CDR1 and CDR2 (germline): MDHEN, SYDVKM. This CDR3 has 18 residues. V gave up 2 bases and J gave up 0 bases, with 19 bases separating them. CDR3 nucleotides: TGTGCCAGCAGTTTAGTTTCCAGGGGACTTCTTTACCAAGAGACCCAGTACTTC. Translated: CASSLVSRGLLYQETQYF.

There are a few counts of this clonotype. The V gene is TRBV19, the J gene TRBJ2-7; TRBD1 matches 8 bases. The CDR3 consists of 14 residues. CDR1 is LNHDA and CDR2 is SQIVND in the germline V gene (reference sequence). The ends lost 5 bases at V and 3 bases at J; junction bases unmatched: 6. CDR3 DNA: TGTGCCAGTAGTCCTACAGGGGGGTACTACGAGCAGTACTTC. It is translated as CASSPTGGYYEQYF.

This clonotype was detected a few times. The V gene is TRBV10-2, the J gene TRBJ2-1; 9 nucleotides agree with TRBD2. Germline values: CDR1 WSHSY, CDR2 SAAADI. The CDR3 runs to 15 residues. The junction had 5 bases not matched to a gene; V was cut back by 5 bases and J by 3 bases. CDR3 sequence reads: CASSRGSGGYNEQFF. In DNA, the CDR3 is TGCGCCAGCAGTCGAGGTAGCGGGGGCTACAATGAGCAGTTCTTC.

The chain employs TRBV28 and TRBJ1-1, with D uncertain. Germline loops: CDR1 MDHEN, CDR2 SYDVKM. Trimming shortened V by 1 base and J by 1 base, and 10 bases separated the two germline ends. CDR3 length: 15 amino acids. The CDR3 protein is CASSLLQVKNTEAFF. The CDR3 DNA is TGTGCCAGCAGTTTATTGCAGGTCAAGAACACTGAAGCTTTCTTT.

This clonotype showed up many times. The chain joins TRBV2 to TRBJ1-2; a weak D match, TRBD1 (5 bases). This CDR3 spans 12 amino acids. Per germline, CDR1 SNHLY and CDR2 FYNNEI. V lost 7 bases, J lost 4 bases, and 10 bases lay in between. CDR3 amino acids: CASMWGGYGYTF. The CDR3 DNA is TGTGCCAGCATGTGGGGCGGCTATGGCTACACCTTC.

This clonotype was observed many times. This chain uses TRBV10-3 with TRBJ1-5; TRBD1 might be the D (5 bases). The germline V gene encodes CDR1 ENHRY and CDR2 SYGVKD. V was trimmed by 3 bases and J by 6 bases, leaving 15 bases between them. The CDR3 is 15 residues long. CDR3 sequence (DNA): TGTGCCATCAGTGACAGAGGGGCAGAATCTCAGCCCCAGCATTTT. It yields the protein CAISDRGAESQPQHF.

This chain joins TRBV27 and TRBJ1-5, with TRBD1 as a possible D gene (6 bases). This CDR3 spans 14 amino acids. Germline CDR1 and CDR2: MNHEY and SMNVEV (reference sequence). Trimming took 5 bases from V and 3 from J, leaving 11 bases between them. The CDR3 loop is CASSIQGHNQPQHF. CDR3 nucleotides: TGTGCCAGCAGTATACAGGGTCACAATCAGCCCCAGCATTTT.

This clonotype was seen at least ten times. This sequence joins TRBV7-3 and TRBJ2-2; no firm D call. Trimming left V 2 bases short and J 7 bases short, with 8 bases between. CDR1 and CDR2 (germline): SGHTA, FQGTGA. The CDR3 is 13 amino acids. The CDR3 reads CASSLSVGGELFF. For the CDR3, the DNA is TGTGCCAGCAGCTTATCAGTCGGCGGGGAGCTGTTTTTT.

The rearrangement uses TRBV19 and TRBJ1-1; no clear D. V lost 5 bases to trimming and J lost 5 bases, with 18 bases between them. This CDR3 spans 15 amino acids. CDR1 is LNHDA and CDR2 is SQIVND in the germline V gene (reference sequence). The CDR3 DNA reads as TGTGCCAGTAGTTGGGGAGAGGGAGGTAATACTGAAGCTTTCTTT. It encodes CASSWGEGGNTEAFF.

This chain joins TRBV7-9 and TRBJ1-2; D might be TRBD1 (6 bases). Trimming stripped 5 bases from V and 7 bases from J, with 17 bases between. Germline V gives CDR1 SEHNR, CDR2 FQNEAQ (reference sequence). This CDR3 comprises 14 residues. In DNA, the CDR3 is TGTGCCAGCAGCCCCACGGCGGGGGCGCTTGGCTACACCTTC. Residues: CASSPTAGALGYTF.

This clonotype was detected many times. V and J are TRBV10-3 and TRBJ1-5; the D gene is possibly TRBD1 (6 bases). The V end lost 2 bases, the J end lost 0 bases, and 11 bases lay between the germline ends. This CDR3 has 16 residues. The germline CDR1 and CDR2 sequences are ENHRY and SYGVKD. CDR3 protein: CAISENGQYSNQPQHF. The CDR3 coding sequence is TGTGCCATCAGTGAGAATGGACAGTATAGCAATCAGCCCCAGCATTTT.

This clonotype occurred a few times. V and J are TRBV20-1 and TRBJ2-7; tentatively, D is TRBD2 (5 bases). V shed 6 bases and J shed 4 bases, with 16 bases lying between them. Per the germline V gene, CDR1 is DFQATT and CDR2 is SNEGSKA (reference sequence). The CDR3 runs 13 residues. CDR3 region: CSAHRLAIYEQYF. The CDR3 coding sequence is TGCAGTGCCCACCGCCTAGCTATTTACGAGCAGTACTTC.